These 4 T cell receptor beta chains originate from one sample sequenced in a study of a mutant IDH1 vaccine in newly diagnosed glioma. Time point defined: baseline, week 1 (first vaccination visit). Treatment given: pre-vaccination baseline after standard-of-care therapy. This table comes from immunoSEQ multiplex PCR, and its TCRdb copy is limited to in-frame clones, with some not included. The sample lists 40,000 or so clones, 92% seen once, with 15% to 20% in the top ten. Specimen: PBMCs, collected from a glioma patient treated with radiotherapy, temozolomide or both. The receptors shown here come from a man younger than 35 with glioma.

The chain links TRBV28 to TRBJ1-2; D is undetermined. This CDR3 contains 12 residues. V was shortened by 3 bases and J by 7 bases, with 9 bases between the two germline ends. The germline CDR1 and CDR2 sequences are MDHEN and SYDVKM. CDR3 in amino acids: CASSFPGVGYTF. CDR3 bases: TGTGCCAGCAGTTTCCCAGGAGTTGGCTACACCTTC.

The rearrangement links TRBV5-1 to TRBJ2-7; TRBD2 is a possible D gene (5 bases). CDR3 length equals 15 residues. V lost 2 bases to trimming and J lost 0 bases, with 12 bases between them. Germline CDR1 reads SGHRS; CDR2 reads YFSETQ. CDR3: CASSFDSESSYEQYF. CDR3 in DNA: TGCGCCAGCAGCTTTGATAGCGAGAGCTCCTACGAGCAGTACTTC.

The gene calls are TRBV27 and TRBJ2-1; TRBD1 aligns across 8 bases. J gave up 3 bases and V 3 bases, and 4 bases lay outside the gene matches. The CDR3 extends over 15 amino acids. Germline CDR1 MNHEY, CDR2 SMNVEV (reference sequence). The DNA of the CDR3 is TGTGCCAGCAGTTTCGGACAGGGCAACTACAATGAGCAGTTCTTC. It encodes CASSFGQGNYNEQFF.

This chain links TRBV19 with TRBJ2-7; the D gene is possibly TRBD1 (6 bases). From germline, CDR1 is LNHDA and CDR2 SQIVND (reference sequence). Trimming cost V 1 base and J 6 bases, with 13 bases left between them. The CDR3 is made up of 14 amino acids. The CDR3 DNA reads TGTGCCAGTAGTATAGGACAGGCCTCGGGCGAGCAGTACTTC. Protein sequence: CASSIGQASGEQYF. Drawing the rest from reference TRBV19 and TRBJ2-7, the complete variable domain is DGGITQSPKYLFRKEGQNVTLSCEQNLNHDAMYWYRQDPGQGLRLIYYSQIVNDFQKGDIAEGYSVSREKKESFPLTVTSAQKNPTAFYLCASSIGQASGEQYFGPGTRLTVT.